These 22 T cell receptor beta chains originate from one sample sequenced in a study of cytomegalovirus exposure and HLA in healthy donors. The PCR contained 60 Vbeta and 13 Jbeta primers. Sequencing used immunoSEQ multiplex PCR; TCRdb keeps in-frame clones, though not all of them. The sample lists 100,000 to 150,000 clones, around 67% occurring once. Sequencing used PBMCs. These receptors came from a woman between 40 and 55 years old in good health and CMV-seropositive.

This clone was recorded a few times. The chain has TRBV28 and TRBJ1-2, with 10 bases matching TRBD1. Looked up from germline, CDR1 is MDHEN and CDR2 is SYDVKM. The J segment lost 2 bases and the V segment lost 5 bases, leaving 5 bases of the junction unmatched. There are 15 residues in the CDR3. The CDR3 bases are TGTGCCAGCAGTACGCCGACAGGGGGCAACTATGGCTACACCTTC. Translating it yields CASSTPTGGNYGYTF.

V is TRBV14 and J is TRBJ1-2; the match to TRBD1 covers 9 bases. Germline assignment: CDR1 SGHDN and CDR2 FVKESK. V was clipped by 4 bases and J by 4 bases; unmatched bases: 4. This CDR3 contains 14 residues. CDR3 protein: CASSPRDRAYGYTF. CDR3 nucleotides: TGTGCCAGCAGCCCCCGGGACAGGGCCTATGGCTACACCTTC.

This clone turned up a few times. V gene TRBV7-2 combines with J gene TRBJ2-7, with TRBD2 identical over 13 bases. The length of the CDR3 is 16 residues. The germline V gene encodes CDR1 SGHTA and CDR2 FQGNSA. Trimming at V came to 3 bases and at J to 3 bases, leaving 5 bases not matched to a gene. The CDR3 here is CASSFSGTSGIYEQYF. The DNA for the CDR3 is TGTGCCAGCAGCTTCTCAGGGACTAGCGGGATCTACGAGCAGTACTTC.

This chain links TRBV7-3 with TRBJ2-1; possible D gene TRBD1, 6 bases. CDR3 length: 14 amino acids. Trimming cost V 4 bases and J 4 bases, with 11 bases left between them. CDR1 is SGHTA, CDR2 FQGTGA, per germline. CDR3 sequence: CASSSTGTYNEQFF. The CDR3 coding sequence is TGTGCCAGCAGCTCTACAGGGACGTACAATGAGCAGTTCTTC.

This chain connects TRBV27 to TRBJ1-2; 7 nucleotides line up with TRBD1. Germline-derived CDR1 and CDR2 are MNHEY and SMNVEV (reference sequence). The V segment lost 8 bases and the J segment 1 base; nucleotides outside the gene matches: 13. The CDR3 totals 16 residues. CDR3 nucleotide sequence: TGTGCCAGCCGCCGGACAGGCGTTTCCCTTAACTATGGCTACACCTTC. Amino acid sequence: CASRRTGVSLNYGYTF.

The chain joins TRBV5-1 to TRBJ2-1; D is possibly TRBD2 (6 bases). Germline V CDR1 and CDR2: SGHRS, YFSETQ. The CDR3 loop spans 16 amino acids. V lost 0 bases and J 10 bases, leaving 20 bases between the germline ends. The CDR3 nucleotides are TGCGCCAGCAGCTTGGAAAGCGCGGGGACTCTGGGGGAGCAGTTCTTC. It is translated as CASSLESAGTLGEQFF.

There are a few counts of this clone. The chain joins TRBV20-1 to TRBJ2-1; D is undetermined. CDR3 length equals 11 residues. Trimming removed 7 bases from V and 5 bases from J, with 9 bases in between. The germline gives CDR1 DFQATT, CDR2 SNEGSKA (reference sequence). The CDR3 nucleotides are TGCAGTGATATCAGGAACAATGAGCAGTTCTTC. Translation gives CSDIRNNEQFF.

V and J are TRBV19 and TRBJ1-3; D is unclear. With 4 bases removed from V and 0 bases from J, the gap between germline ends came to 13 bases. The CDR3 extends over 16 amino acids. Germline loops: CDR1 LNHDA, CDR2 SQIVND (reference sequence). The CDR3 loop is CASSNAVGFSGNTIYF. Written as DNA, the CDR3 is TGTGCCAGTAGTAACGCGGTCGGGTTCTCTGGAAACACCATATATTTT.

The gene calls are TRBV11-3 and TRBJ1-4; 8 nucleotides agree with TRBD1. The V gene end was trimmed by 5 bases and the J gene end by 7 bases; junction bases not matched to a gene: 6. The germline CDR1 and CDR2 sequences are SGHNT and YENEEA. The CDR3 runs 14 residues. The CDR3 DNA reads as TGTGCCAGCAGCCGTTCAGGGGGCACTGAAAAACTGTTTTTT. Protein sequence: CASSRSGGTEKLFF.

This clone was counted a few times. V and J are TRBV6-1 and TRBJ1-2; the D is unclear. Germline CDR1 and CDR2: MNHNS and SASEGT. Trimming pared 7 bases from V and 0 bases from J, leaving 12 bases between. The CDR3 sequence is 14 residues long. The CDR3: CASMRAAANYGYTF. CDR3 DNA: TGTGCCAGCATGAGGGCAGCTGCTAACTATGGCTACACCTTC.

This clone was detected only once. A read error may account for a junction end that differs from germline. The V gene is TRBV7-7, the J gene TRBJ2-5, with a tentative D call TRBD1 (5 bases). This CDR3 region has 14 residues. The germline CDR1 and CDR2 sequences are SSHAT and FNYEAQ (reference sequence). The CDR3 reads CASSLGAGQETQYF. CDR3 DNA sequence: TGTGCTAGCAGCTTAGGGGCAGGCCAAGAGACCCAGTACTTC.

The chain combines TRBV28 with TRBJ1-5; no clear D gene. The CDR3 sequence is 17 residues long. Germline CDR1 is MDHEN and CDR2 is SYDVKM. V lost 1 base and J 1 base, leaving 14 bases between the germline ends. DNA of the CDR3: TGTGCCAGCAGTTTATATCCCCCGGCGGAGAGCAATCAGCCCCAGCATTTT. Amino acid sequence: CASSLYPPAESNQPQHF.

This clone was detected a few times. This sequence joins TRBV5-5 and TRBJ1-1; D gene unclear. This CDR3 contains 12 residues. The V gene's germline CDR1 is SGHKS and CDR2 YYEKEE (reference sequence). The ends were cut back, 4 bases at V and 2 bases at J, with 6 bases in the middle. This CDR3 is CASSAHNTEAFF. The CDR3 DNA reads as TGTGCCAGCAGCGCACACAACACTGAAGCTTTCTTT.

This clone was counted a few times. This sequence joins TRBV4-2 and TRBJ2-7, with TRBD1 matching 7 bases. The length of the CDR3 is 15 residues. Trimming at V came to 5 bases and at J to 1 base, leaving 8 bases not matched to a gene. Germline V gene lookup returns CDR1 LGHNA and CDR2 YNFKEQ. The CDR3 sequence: CASSLAWTGSYEQYF. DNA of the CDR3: TGTGCCAGCAGCTTGGCCTGGACAGGATCCTACGAGCAGTACTTC.

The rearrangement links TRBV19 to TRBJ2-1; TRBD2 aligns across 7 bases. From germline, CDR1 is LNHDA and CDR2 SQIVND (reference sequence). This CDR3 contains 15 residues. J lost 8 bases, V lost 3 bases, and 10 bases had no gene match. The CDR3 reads CASSIGGGRTHEQFF. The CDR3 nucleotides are TGTGCCAGTAGTATCGGGGGAGGGCGCACTCATGAGCAGTTCTTC.

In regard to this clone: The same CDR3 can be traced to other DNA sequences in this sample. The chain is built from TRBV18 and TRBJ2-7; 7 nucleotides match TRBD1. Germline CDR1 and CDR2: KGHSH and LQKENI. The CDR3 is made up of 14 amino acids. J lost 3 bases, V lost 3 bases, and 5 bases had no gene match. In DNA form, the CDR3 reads TGTGCCAGCTCACCCCCGGGACAGAGCTACGAGCAGTACTTC. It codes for CASSPPGQSYEQYF.

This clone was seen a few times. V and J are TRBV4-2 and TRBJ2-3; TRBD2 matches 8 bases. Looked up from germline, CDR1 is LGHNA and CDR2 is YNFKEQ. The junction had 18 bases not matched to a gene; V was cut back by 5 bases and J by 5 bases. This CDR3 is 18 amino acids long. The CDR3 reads CASSFAGAGTRLQDTQYF. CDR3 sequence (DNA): TGTGCCAGCAGCTTTGCCGGGGCCGGGACTAGATTGCAAGATACGCAGTATTTT.

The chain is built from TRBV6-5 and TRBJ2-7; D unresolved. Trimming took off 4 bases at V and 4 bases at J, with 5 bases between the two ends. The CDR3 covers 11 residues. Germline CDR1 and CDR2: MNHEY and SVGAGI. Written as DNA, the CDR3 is TGTGCCAGCAGTTCGAGATACGAGCAGTACTTC. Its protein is CASSSRYEQYF.

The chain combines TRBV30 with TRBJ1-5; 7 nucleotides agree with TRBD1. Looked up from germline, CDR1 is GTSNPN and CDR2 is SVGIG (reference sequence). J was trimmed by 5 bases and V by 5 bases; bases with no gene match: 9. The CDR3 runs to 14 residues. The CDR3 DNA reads TGTGCCTGGGCTAATCGGACAGGACATCAGCCCCAGCATTTT. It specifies CAWANRTGHQPQHF.

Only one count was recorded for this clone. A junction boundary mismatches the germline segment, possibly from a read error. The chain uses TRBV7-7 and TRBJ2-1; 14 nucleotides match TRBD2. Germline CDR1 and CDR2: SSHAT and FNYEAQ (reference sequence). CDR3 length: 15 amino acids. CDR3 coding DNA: TGTGCTAGCAGCCCCGGGACTAGCGGGAGTTTTGAGCAGTTCTTC. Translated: CASSPGTSGSFEQFF.

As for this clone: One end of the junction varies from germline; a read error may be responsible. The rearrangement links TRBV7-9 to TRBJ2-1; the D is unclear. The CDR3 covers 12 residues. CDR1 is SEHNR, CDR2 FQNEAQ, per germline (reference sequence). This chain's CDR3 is CSSSLTGNEQFF. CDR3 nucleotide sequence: TGTTCCAGCAGCTTGACGGGCAATGAGCAGTTCTTC.

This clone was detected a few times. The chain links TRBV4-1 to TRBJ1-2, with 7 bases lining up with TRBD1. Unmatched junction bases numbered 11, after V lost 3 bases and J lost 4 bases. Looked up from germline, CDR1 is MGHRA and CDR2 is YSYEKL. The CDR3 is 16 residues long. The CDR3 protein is CASSQRQGALGYGYTF. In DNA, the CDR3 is TGCGCCAGCAGCCAGAGACAGGGAGCCTTGGGCTATGGCTACACCTTC.